This passage covers 9 T cell receptor beta chains from one sample sequenced in a study of T cell responses to AZD1222 COVID-19 vaccine. Sequencing was performed with immunoSEQ multiplex PCR; in TCRdb, only in-frame clones are kept and a portion is missing. The top ten clones hold 10% of a sample with more than 95,000 clones, approximately 87% of them seen once. The sample was peripheral blood, taken on day 0 of AZD1222 vaccination. The source is an adult in good health.

The sample holds one count of this clone. The chain recombines TRBV7-3 with TRBJ2-3, with TRBD2 as a possible D gene (6 bases). Germline V gives CDR1 SGHTA, CDR2 FQGTGA. V lost 5 bases to trimming and J lost 2 bases, with 17 bases between them. The CDR3 length is 16 residues. In DNA form, the CDR3 reads TGTGCCAGCAGCCCTCAAGGAGGGGCCACCACAGATACGCAGTATTTT. Protein: CASSPQGGATTDTQYF.

J is TRBJ2-2 and V is TRBV5-4; D is possibly TRBD1 (5 bases). Trimming stripped 0 bases from V and 3 bases from J, with 9 bases between. There are 15 residues in the CDR3. CDR1 and CDR2 from the germline V gene are SGHNT and YYREEE (reference sequence). CDR3 protein: CASSLALGDTGELFF. The DNA of the CDR3 is TGTGCCAGCAGCTTGGCCCTAGGGGACACCGGGGAGCTGTTTTTT.

The rearrangement uses TRBV5-5 and TRBJ2-3, with D perhaps TRBD1 or TRBD2 (5 bases each). This CDR3 has 16 residues. CDR1 is SGHKS and CDR2 is YYEKEE in the germline V gene (reference sequence). The ends were cut back, 1 base at V and 3 bases at J, with 15 bases in the middle. The CDR3 nucleotides are TGTGCCAGCAGCTTGAGGGTTGGGGGATCTACAGATACGCAGTATTTT. Its protein product is CASSLRVGGSTDTQYF.

The chain uses TRBV11-1 and TRBJ2-3; no firm D call. Germline V gene lookup returns CDR1 SGHAT and CDR2 FQDESV (reference sequence). This CDR3 comprises 15 residues. V was shortened by 1 base and J by 4 bases, with 12 bases between the two germline ends. The CDR3 DNA is TGTGCCAGCAGCTTAGGAGGACCCTGGGCAGATACGCAGTATTTT. This sequence encodes CASSLGGPWADTQYF.

This clone has only a few counts. CDR3 bases: TGTGCCAGCAGCCACCCTCGACTAGCGGGGAGCTACGAGCAGTACTTC. It is translated as CASSHPRLAGSYEQYF. The chain joins TRBV7-9 to TRBJ2-7; TRBD2 matches 11 bases. The trim removed 5 bases at V and 3 bases at J, leaving 9 bases unmatched. This CDR3 contains 16 residues. Germline CDR1 and CDR2: SEHNR and FQNEAQ (reference sequence).

The chain recombines TRBV5-1 with TRBJ2-5; tentative D call: TRBD1 (6 bases). This CDR3 comprises 14 residues. V was trimmed by 4 bases and J by 9 bases, leaving 19 bases between them. CDR1 and CDR2 (germline): SGHRS, YFSETQ. The CDR3: CASSLGQPAAAQYF. In nucleotides, the CDR3 is TGCGCCAGCAGCCTCGGACAGCCGGCTGCGGCCCAGTACTTC.

The V call is TRBV2, the J call TRBJ2-7; TRBD2 aligns across 8 bases. Germline loops: CDR1 SNHLY, CDR2 FYNNEI. J lost 5 bases, V lost 5 bases, and 8 bases had no gene match. The CDR3 totals 14 residues. CDR3 protein: CASSIRSGSDEQYF. For the CDR3, the DNA is TGTGCCAGCAGTATCAGAAGCGGGAGCGACGAGCAGTACTTC.

The chain employs TRBV19 and TRBJ2-7; 8 positions match TRBD1. From germline, CDR1 is LNHDA and CDR2 SQIVND (reference sequence). The J segment lost 2 bases and the V segment lost 10 bases, leaving 4 bases of the junction unmatched. The CDR3 is 12 amino acids. As DNA, the CDR3 is TGTGCCACCTCGACAGGGGCCTACGAGCAGTACTTC. This gives the protein CATSTGAYEQYF.

This chain links TRBV28 with TRBJ2-7; D remains ambiguous. Germline CDR1 reads MDHEN; CDR2 reads SYDVKM. The CDR3 runs 15 residues. V was pared by 6 bases and J by 6 bases, with 21 bases between. Here the CDR3 reads CASSPRGSSDPEQYF. The CDR3 DNA reads TGTGCCAGCAGCCCCCGCGGATCTTCCGACCCCGAGCAGTACTTC. Looking up the rest from reference TRBV28 and TRBJ2-7 gives the full variable domain: DVKVTQSSRYLVKRTGEKVFLECVQDMDHENMFWYRQDPGLGLRLIYFSYDVKMKEKGDIPEGYSVSREKKERFSLILESASTNQTSMYLCASSPRGSSDPEQYFGPGTRLTVT.